Listed below are T cell receptor beta chains from one sample, sequenced in a study of spatial heterogeneity in lung cancer. TCRdb fed the 5' RACE reads into MiXCR, producing one record per CDR3 protein. The sample holds 30,000 to 40,000 distinct CDR3 sequences, more than 4.5% seen once. The material was PBMCs, obtained at surgery. These receptors were collected from a female donor with early-stage non-small cell lung cancer. Each CDR3 is given with its conserved first and last residue. A D gene is named only where the DNA matches it firmly. A clone size is listed for some rows: how often the clone was seen (once, few, many), or a class if it is expanded.

>-|-|TRBJ1-2|TRBV5-1
CASTSGGADNYGYTF
TGCGCCAGCACCTCAGGCGGGGCCGATAACTATGGCTACACCTTC
>few|-|TRBJ1-1|TRBV12-3/TRBV12-4
CASSLGGVAKAFF
TGTGCCAGCAGTTTAGGGGGTGTGGCGAAAGCTTTCTTT
>many|-|TRBJ1-2|TRBV7-8
CASSSGRFNYGYTF
TGTGCCAGCAGCTCCGGACGGTTTAACTATGGCTACACCTTC
>many|TRBD1|TRBJ2-1|TRBV7-9
CASSRQGANYNEQFF
TGTGCCAGCAGCCGACAGGGGGCCAACTACAATGAGCAGTTCTTC
>-|-|TRBJ1-6|TRBV5-6
CASSLYGTLDSPLHF
TGTGCCAGCAGCTTGTACGGGACATTGGATTCACCCCTCCACTTT
>many|TRBD1|TRBJ2-3|TRBV29-1
CSVPGQASTDTQYF
TGCAGCGTCCCCGGACAGGCTAGCACAGATACGCAGTATTTT
>many|-|TRBJ2-1|TRBV5-1
CASSVVIGSGKYNEQFF
TGCGCCAGCAGCGTGGTTATTGGGTCCGGAAAGTACAATGAGCAGTTCTTC
>-|-|TRBJ1-2|TRBV7-2
CASSLPEGDRGYGYTF
TGTGCCAGCAGCCTACCCGAGGGGGATAGAGGATATGGCTACACCTTC
>-|TRBD2|TRBJ2-3|TRBV7-2
CASSNLAGSYTQYF
TGTGCCAGCAGCAATCTAGCGGGGTCTTATACGCAGTATTTT
>few|-|TRBJ1-1|TRBV5-1
CASSATGGGLNTEAFF
TGCGCCAGCAGTGCGACAGGAGGAGGGCTCAACACTGAAGCTTTCTTT
>-|-|TRBJ1-1|TRBV5-4
CASSFEQAEAFF
TGTGCCAGCAGCTTTGAGCAGGCTGAAGCTTTCTTT
>few|-|TRBJ2-3|TRBV7-7
CASSLADGPTDTQYF
TGTGCTAGCAGCTTAGCGGACGGCCCCACAGATACGCAGTATTTT
>many|TRBD1|TRBJ1-1|TRBV27
CASTRDMQGGKAFF
TGTGCCAGCACGAGAGATATGCAGGGGGGCAAAGCTTTCTTT
>few|TRBD1|TRBJ1-5|TRBV5-6
CASSLDSGGGNQPQHF
TGTGCCAGCAGCTTGGATTCAGGGGGCGGCAATCAGCCCCAGCATTTT
>-|-|TRBJ2-7|TRBV7-2
CASNTGGDEQYF
TGTGCCAGCAATACCGGAGGGGACGAGCAGTACTTC
>-|-|TRBJ2-7|TRBV20-1
CSASPAVSYEQYF
TGCAGTGCTAGCCCAGCGGTATCCTACGAGCAGTACTTC
>few|-|TRBJ2-3|TRBV10-3
CAISEVDFPPDTQYF
TGTGCCATCAGTGAAGTGGACTTTCCGCCGGATACGCAGTATTTT
>few|-|TRBJ2-4|TRBV3-1
CAAGSQNIQYF
TGTGCCGCGGGGAGCCAAAACATTCAGTACTTC
>many|-|TRBJ1-4|TRBV21-1
CASSEGGQEKLFF
TGTGCCAGCAGCGAAGGGGGACAGGAAAAACTGTTTTTT
>medium-sized|-|TRBJ1-6|TRBV20-1
CSARLGGRRGRSGPLHF
TGCAGTGCTAGACTCGGGGGTAGGAGGGGCAGGTCCGGACCCCTCCACTTT
>many|TRBD1|TRBJ1-2|TRBV10-3
CAITRDRGNYGYTF
TGTGCCATCACCCGGGACAGGGGAAACTATGGCTACACCTTC
>many|TRBD2|TRBJ2-2|TRBV7-6
CASSPETSGGWRDTGELFF
TGTGCCAGCAGTCCGGAAACTAGCGGGGGCTGGCGGGACACCGGGGAGCTGTTTTTT
>many|TRBD1|TRBJ2-3|TRBV7-9
CASSPRTGGTDTQYF
TGTGCCAGCTCCCCCCGGACAGGGGGCACAGATACGCAGTATTTT
>-|-|TRBJ1-6|TRBV27
CASSLLHPGSNSPLHF
TGTGCCAGCAGTTTACTGCATCCGGGCAGTAATTCACCCCTCCACTTT
>many|-|TRBJ2-5|TRBV4-3
CASSHERTETQYF
TGCGCCAGCAGCCACGAGCGTACCGAGACCCAGTACTTC
>-|-|TRBJ1-3|TRBV18
CASSPFPGGEGNTIYF
TGTGCCAGCTCACCCTTTCCGGGGGGAGAAGGAAACACCATATATTTT
>many|-|TRBJ1-5|TRBV7-2
CASSLGGIAPQHF
TGTGCCAGCAGCTTAGGGGGGATAGCGCCCCAGCATTTT